Described below is a single T cell receptor (beta chain) sequence and its context. This sample is part of a study of T-cell reconstitution after alpha-beta-depleted transplantation in children. Construction of the TCRbeta library involved unique molecular identifiers. A single record per CDR3 protein comes from TCRdb applying MiXCR to the PCR reads. The table records about 640,000 distinct CDR3 sequences, 16% of them present only once. This receptor was taken from a human donor who donated a stem cell graft to a child with acute myeloid leukemia. Here the sequenced sample was PBMCs from the stem cell graft donor, taken from the stem cell graft.

For the CDR3, the DNA is TGTGCCAGCAGCCAAGATGGAAGGGGGGAAAAACTGTTTTTT. This translates into CASSQDGRGEKLFF. The genes are TRBV4-2 and TRBJ1-4, with D perhaps matching TRBD1 (6 bases). Germline V gene data show CDR1 as LGHNA and CDR2 as YNFKEQ. Trimming pared 0 bases from V and 8 bases from J, leaving 10 bases between. The CDR3 totals 14 residues.